This T cell receptor beta chain was captured by sequencing in a study of shared clonotypes between healthy human individuals. Generated by immunoSEQ multiplex PCR, the TCRdb table keeps only in-frame clones and is missing some. The sample lists around 1.1 million clones; approximately 77% were seen once. The V end lost 2 bases, the J end lost 3 bases, and 11 bases lay between the germline ends. The CDR3 covers 16 residues. The germline V gene encodes CDR1 SGHTA and CDR2 FQGNSA. The sequencing sample was made of memory CD4+ T cells from PBMCs. Subset described: CD45RA-negative fraction. The chain combines TRBV7-2 with TRBJ2-6; D is undetermined. The source is a man in his late teens or twenties in good health. Some clones in this sample may be carry-over from other donors' samples. CDR3: CASSLRIEYGANVLTF. The CDR3 DNA reads as TGTGCCAGCAGCTTAAGGATTGAGTATGGGGCCAACGTCCTGACTTTC. The full variable domain, in which reference TRBV7-2 and TRBJ2-6 provide the parts outside the CDR3, is GAGVSQSPSNKVTEKGKDVELRCDPISGHTALYWYRQSLGQGLEFLIYFQGNSAPDKSGLPSDRFSAERTGGSVSTLTIQRTQQEDSAVYLCASSLRIEYGANVLTFGAGSRLTVL.